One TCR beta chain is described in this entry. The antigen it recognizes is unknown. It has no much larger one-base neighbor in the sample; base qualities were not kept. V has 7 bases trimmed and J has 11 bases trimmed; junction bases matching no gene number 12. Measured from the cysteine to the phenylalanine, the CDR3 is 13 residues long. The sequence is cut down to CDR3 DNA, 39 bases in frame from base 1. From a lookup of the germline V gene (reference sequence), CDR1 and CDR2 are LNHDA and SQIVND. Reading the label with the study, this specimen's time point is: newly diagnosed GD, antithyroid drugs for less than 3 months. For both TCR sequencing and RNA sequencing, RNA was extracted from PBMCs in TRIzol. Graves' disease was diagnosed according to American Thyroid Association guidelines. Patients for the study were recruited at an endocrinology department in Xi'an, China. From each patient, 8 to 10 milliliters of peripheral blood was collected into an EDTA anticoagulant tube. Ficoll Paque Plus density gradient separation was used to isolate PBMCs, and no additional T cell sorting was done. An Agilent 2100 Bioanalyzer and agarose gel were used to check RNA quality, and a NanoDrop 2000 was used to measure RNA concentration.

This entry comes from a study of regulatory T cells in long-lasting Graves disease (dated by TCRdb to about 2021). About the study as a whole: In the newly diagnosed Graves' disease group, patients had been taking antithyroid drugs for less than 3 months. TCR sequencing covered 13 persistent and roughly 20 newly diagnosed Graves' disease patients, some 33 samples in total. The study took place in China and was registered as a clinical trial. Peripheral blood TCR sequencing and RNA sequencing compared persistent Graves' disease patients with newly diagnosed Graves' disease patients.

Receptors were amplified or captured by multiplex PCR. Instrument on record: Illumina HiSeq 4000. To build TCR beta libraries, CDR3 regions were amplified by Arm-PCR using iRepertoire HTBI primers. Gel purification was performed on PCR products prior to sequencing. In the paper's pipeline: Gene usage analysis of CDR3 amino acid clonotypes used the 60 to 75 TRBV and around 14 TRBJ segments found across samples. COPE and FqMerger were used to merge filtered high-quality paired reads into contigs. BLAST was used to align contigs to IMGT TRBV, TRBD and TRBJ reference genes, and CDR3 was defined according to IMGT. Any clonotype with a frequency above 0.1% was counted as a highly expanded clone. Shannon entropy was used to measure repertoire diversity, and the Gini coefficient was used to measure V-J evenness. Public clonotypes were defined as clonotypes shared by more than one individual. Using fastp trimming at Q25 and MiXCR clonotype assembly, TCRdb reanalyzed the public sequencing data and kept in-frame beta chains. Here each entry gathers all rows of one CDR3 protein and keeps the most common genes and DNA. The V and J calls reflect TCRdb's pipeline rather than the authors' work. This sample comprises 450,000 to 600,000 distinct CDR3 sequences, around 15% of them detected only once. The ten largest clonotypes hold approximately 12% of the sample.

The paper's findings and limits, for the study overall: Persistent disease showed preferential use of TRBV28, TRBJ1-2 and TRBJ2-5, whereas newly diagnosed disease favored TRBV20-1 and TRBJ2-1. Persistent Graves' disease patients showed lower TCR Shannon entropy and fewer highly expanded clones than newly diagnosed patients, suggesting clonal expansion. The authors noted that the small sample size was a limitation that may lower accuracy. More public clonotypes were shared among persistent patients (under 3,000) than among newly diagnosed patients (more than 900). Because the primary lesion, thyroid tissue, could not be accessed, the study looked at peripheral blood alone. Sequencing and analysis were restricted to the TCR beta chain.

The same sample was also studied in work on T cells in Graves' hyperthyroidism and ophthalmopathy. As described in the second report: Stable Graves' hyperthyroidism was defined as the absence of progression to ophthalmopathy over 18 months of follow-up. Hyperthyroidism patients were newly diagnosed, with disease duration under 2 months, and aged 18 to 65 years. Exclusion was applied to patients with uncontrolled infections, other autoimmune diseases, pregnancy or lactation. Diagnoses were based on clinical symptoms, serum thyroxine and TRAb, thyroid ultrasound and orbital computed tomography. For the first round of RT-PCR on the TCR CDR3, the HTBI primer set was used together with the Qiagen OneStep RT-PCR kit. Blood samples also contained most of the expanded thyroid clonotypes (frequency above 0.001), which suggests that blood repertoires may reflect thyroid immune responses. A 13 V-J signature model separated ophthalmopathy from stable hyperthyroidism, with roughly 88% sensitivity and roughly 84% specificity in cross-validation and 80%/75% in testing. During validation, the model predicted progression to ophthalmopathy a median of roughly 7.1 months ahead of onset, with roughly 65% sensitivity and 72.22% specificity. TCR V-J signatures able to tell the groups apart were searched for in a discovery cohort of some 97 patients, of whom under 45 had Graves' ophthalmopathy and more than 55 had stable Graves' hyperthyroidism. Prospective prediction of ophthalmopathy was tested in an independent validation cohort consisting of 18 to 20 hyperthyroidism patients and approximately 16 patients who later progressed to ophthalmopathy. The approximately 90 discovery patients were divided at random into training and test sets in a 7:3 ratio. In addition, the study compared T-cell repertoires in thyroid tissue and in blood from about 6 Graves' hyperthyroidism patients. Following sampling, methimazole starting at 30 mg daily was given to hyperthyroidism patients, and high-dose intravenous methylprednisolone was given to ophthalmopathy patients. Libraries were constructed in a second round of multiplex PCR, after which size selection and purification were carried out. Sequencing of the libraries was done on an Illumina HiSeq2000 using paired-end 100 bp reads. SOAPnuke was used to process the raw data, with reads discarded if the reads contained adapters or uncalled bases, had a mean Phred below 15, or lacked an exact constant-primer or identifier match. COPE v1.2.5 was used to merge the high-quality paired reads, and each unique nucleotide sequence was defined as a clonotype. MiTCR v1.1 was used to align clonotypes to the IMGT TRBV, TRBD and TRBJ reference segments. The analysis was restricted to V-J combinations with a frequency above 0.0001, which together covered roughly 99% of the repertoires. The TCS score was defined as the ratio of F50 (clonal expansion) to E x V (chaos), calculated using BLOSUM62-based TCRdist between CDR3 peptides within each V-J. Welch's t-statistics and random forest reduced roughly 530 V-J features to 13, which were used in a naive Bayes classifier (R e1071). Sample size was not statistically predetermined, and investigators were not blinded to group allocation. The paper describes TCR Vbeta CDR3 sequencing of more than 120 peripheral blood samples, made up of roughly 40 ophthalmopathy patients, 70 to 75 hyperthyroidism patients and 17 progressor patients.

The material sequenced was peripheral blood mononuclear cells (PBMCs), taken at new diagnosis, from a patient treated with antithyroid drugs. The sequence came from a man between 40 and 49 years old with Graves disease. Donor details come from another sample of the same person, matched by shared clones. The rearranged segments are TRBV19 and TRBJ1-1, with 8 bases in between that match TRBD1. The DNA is TGTGCCAGTACTATCGGGACAGGCGGCTTGGCTTTCTTT. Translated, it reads CASTIGTGGLAFF.